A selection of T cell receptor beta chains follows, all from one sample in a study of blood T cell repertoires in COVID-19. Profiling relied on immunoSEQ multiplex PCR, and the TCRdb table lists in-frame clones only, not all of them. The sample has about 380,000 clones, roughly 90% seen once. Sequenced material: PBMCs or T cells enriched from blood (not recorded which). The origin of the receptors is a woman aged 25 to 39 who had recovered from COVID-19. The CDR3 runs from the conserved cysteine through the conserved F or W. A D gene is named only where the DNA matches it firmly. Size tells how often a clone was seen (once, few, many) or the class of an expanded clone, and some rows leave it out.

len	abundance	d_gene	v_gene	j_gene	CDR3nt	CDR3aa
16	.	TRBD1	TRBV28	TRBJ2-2	TGTGCCAGCACCTCCCCCCAGGGGGCGGGAACCGGGGAGCTGTTTTTT	CASTSPQGAGTGELFF
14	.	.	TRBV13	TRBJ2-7	TGTGCCAGCAGGGACACATTCGCCTCCTACGAGCAGTACTTC	CASRDTFASYEQYF
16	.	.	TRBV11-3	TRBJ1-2	TGTGCCAGCAGCTGGGGGGACGGAGAAACAAACTATGGCTACACCTTC	CASSWGDGETNYGYTF
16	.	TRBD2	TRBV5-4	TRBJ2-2	TGTGCCAGCAGCTTGGGTAGCGGGTATAACACCGGGGAGCTGTTTTTT	CASSLGSGYNTGELFF
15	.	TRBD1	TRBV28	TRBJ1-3	TGTGCCAGCATTGTCCGACAGGGGGCTGGAAACACCATATATTTT	CASIVRQGAGNTIYF
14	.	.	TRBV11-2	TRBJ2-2	TGTGCCGGAGCAGGGTCAGCGAACACCGGGGAGCTGTTTTTT	CAGAGSANTGELFF
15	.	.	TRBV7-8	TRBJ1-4	TGTGCCAGCAGCTGGGCGGGAGCAACTAATGAAAAACTGTTTTTT	CASSWAGATNEKLFF
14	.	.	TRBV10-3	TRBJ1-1	TGTGCCATCAGTGAGTCATTGGGAGGCACTGAAGCTTTCTTT	CAISESLGGTEAFF
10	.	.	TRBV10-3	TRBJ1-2	TGTGCCATCAGGAGCTATGGCTACACCTTC	CAIRSYGYTF
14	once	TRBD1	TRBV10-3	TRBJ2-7	TGTGCCATCAGTGAAAGGACAGGGGATTACGAGCAGTACTTC	CAISERTGDYEQYF
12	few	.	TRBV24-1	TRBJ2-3	TGTGCCACCAGTGGTAACACAGATACGCAGTATTTT	CATSGNTDTQYF